These 18 T cell receptor beta chains were sequenced from one sample in a study of blood T cell repertoires in COVID-19 (dated by TCRdb to about 2020). The library was prepared using the immunoSEQ multiplex PCR assay. TCRdb holds this immuneACCESS table with in-frame rearrangements only. Some clones are missing; in checked studies, unresolved V genes explain under half, and the rest has no known cause. This sample gives about 130,000 clones in total; approximately 80% of them show up just once. Together, the top ten hold about 10% of the sample. Input material: peripheral blood. The source is a man in his fifties or sixties who had recovered from COVID-19.

The chain links TRBV3-1 (or the pseudogene TRBV3-2) to TRBJ2-7, with a tentative D call TRBD2 (5 bases). The germline gives CDR1 LGHDT, CDR2 YNNKEL (reference sequence). Trimming cost V 1 base and J 4 bases, with 11 bases left between them. The CDR3 has 14 amino acids. The CDR3 spells CASSQGGSGYEQYF. In DNA, the CDR3 is TGTGCCAGCAGCCAAGGAGGGAGCGGTTACGAGCAGTACTTC.

The gene calls are TRBV28 and TRBJ2-7; 8 bases are shared with TRBD1. Germline V CDR1 and CDR2: MDHEN, SYDVKM. J was trimmed by 3 bases and V by 3 bases; bases with no gene match: 4. The CDR3 totals 14 residues. CDR3 amino acids: CASSLIQGVYEQYF. The CDR3 DNA is TGTGCCAGCAGTTTGATACAGGGGGTCTACGAGCAGTACTTC.

The chain has TRBV5-1 and TRBJ1-4, with D possibly TRBD1 on 5 matching bases. The germline CDR1 and CDR2 sequences are SGHRS and YFSETQ. Trimming took off 3 bases at V and 5 bases at J, with 20 bases between the two ends. The CDR3 runs 17 residues. This chain's CDR3 is CASSSLDPRAQNEKLFF. The CDR3 nucleotides read TGCGCCAGCAGCTCGCTTGATCCCAGGGCCCAGAATGAAAAACTGTTTTTT. Full variable domain (rest looked up from reference TRBV5-1 and TRBJ1-4): KAGVTQTPRYLIKTRGQQVTLSCSPISGHRSVSWYQQTPGQGLQFLFEYFSETQRNKGNFPGRFSGRQFSNSRSEMNVSTLELGDSALYLCASSSLDPRAQNEKLFFGSGTQLSVL.

The gene calls are TRBV3-1 (or the pseudogene TRBV3-2) and TRBJ2-5; D may be TRBD2 (6 bases). V dropped 1 base and J dropped 5 bases, with 20 bases sitting between them. The CDR3 is made up of 17 amino acids. Germline V gene lookup returns CDR1 LGHDT and CDR2 YNNKEL (reference sequence). The CDR3 coding sequence is TGTGCCAGCAGCCAAGGGGTCCCCTGGGCGGGGACGGAGACCCAGTACTTC. This encodes CASSQGVPWAGTETQYF.

The chain combines TRBV5-8 with TRBJ2-3; 9 bases map to TRBD1. V lost 3 bases and J lost 1; bases outside the gene matches: 0. This CDR3 has 14 amino acids. The V gene's germline CDR1 is SGHTS and CDR2 YDEGEE. The CDR3: CASSWTGGTDTQYF. The CDR3 DNA is TGTGCCAGCAGCTGGACAGGGGGCACAGATACGCAGTATTTT.

The gene calls are TRBV4-3 and TRBJ1-1, with TRBD1 identical over 7 bases. Trimming cost V 4 bases and J 14 bases; bases outside gene matches: 10. Germline CDR1 is LGHNA and CDR2 is YSLEER. The CDR3 covers 12 residues. CDR3 bases: TGCGCCAGCAGCCCGGGACAGTCTGTTGTGTTCTTT. As protein: CASSPGQSVVFF.

The chain employs TRBV30 and TRBJ2-2; TRBD2 might be the D (5 bases). CDR1 is GTSNPN, CDR2 SVGIG, per germline (reference sequence). CDR3 length: 14 residues. Trimming took 0 bases from V and 0 from J, leaving 5 bases between them. As DNA, the CDR3 is TGTGCCTGGAGTGTACTAGCGAACACCGGGGAGCTGTTTTTT. Its protein is CAWSVLANTGELFF. Filled out from reference TRBV30 and TRBJ2-2, the complete variable domain reads SQTIHQWPATLVQPVGSPLSLECTVEGTSNPNLYWYRQAAGRGLQLLFYSVGIGQISSEVPQNLSASRPQDRQFILSSKKLLLSDSGFYLCAWSVLANTGELFFGEGSRLTVL.

For the CDR3, the DNA is TGCGCCAGCAGCCATGAGACAGGGATGAACACTGAAGCTTTCTTT. Its protein is CASSHETGMNTEAFF. The chain couples TRBV5-1 to TRBJ1-1; TRBD1 agrees at 7 bases. There are 15 residues in the CDR3. After removal of 4 bases from V and 0 bases from J, the junction contained 6 bases not matched to a gene. Germline CDR1 SGHRS, CDR2 YFSETQ.

The J gene is TRBJ2-7, the V gene TRBV10-3; weak D call: TRBD2 (5 bases). This CDR3 is built from 15 residues. Germline CDR1 ENHRY, CDR2 SYGVKD. Trimming removed 6 bases from V and 1 base from J, with 16 bases in between. The CDR3 sequence is CAIRSSAGTSYEQYF. CDR3 in DNA: TGTGCCATCAGGTCATCGGCGGGTACATCCTACGAGCAGTACTTC.

J is TRBJ1-2 and V is TRBV20-1; 7 positions agree with TRBD1. CDR1 is DFQATT and CDR2 is SNEGSKA in the germline V gene (reference sequence). This CDR3 has 13 residues. V lost 3 bases, J lost 8 bases, and 9 bases stayed unmatched. The CDR3 DNA reads TGCAGTGCTAGTGCCGGGACAGCGGTAGGCTACACCTTC. Translating gives CSASAGTAVGYTF.

CDR3 protein: CASSSQGIAEAFF. DNA of the CDR3: TGTGCCAGCAGCTCCCAGGGAATCGCTGAAGCTTTCTTT. The chain carries TRBV7-2 and TRBJ1-1, with a weak D call TRBD1 (5 bases). Germline V gene sequence: CDR1 SGHTA, CDR2 FQGNSA. The CDR3 totals 13 residues. V gave up 4 bases and J gave up 6 bases, with 12 bases separating them.

Only a few counts were recorded for this clone. The genes are TRBV19 and TRBJ2-1; tentatively, D is TRBD1 (5 bases). Between the trimmed V and J ends, which lost 5 bases and 9 bases, there was a span of 17 bases. Germline V gives CDR1 LNHDA, CDR2 SQIVND (reference sequence). The CDR3 spans 14 residues. The CDR3 sequence: CASSGQGYEAEQFF. CDR3 bases: TGTGCCAGTAGTGGACAAGGTTATGAGGCTGAGCAGTTCTTC.

This chain joins TRBV7-3 and TRBJ2-3; D may be TRBD1 (6 bases). Trimming took 2 bases from V and 1 from J, leaving 10 bases between them. The V gene's germline CDR1 is SGHTA and CDR2 FQGTGA. CDR3 length equals 15 residues. CDR3 sequence reads: CASSLVGARTDTQYF. The CDR3 region has the DNA TGTGCCAGCAGCTTAGTGGGGGCCCGCACAGATACGCAGTATTTT.

This chain joins TRBV5-1 and TRBJ2-5; 8 bases match TRBD1. The CDR3 runs 14 residues. Germline V gene sequence: CDR1 SGHRS, CDR2 YFSETQ. The junction had 6 bases not matched to a gene; V was cut back by 4 bases and J by 4 bases. Written as DNA, the CDR3 is TGCGCCAGCAGCAAGACAGGGGATCTAGAGACCCAGTACTTC. Encoded protein: CASSKTGDLETQYF.

CDR3 in DNA: TGTGCCTGGAGAATAGCGGGAGACGCCGGGGAGCTGTTTTTT. The encoded protein is CAWRIAGDAGELFF. This sequence joins TRBV30 and TRBJ2-2; 9 bases agree with TRBD2. CDR1 is GTSNPN, CDR2 SVGIG, per germline (reference sequence). CDR3 size: 14 residues. With V trimmed by 3 bases and J by 6 bases, 5 bases remained unmatched.

Worth noting for this clone: At one of its ends the junction is not consistent with the germline gene, which may arise from a read error. The chain joins TRBV7-9 to TRBJ1-1, with 9 bases matching TRBD1. Germline-derived CDR1 and CDR2 are SEHNR and FQNEAQ (reference sequence). This CDR3 region has 13 residues. The CDR3 loop reads CASSSQGAADAFF. The DNA for the CDR3 is TGTGCCAGCAGCTCACAGGGGGCGGCTGACGCTTTCTTT. Drawing the rest from reference TRBV7-9 and TRBJ1-1, the complete variable domain is DTGVSQNPRHKITKRGQNVTFRCDPISEHNRLYWYRQTLGQGPEFLTYFQNEAQLEKSRLLSDRFSAERPKGSFSTLEIQRTEQGDSAMYLCASSSQGAADAFFGQGTRLTVV.

V gene TRBV2 combines with J gene TRBJ2-3; D unresolved. Germline assignment: CDR1 SNHLY and CDR2 FYNNEI. V was cut by 8 bases and J by 1 base, with 13 bases left in between. The CDR3 totals 14 residues. CDR3 coding DNA: TGTGCCAGCCCTGCGGTAGAGGGCACAGATACGCAGTATTTT. It yields the protein CASPAVEGTDTQYF.

This clone was found once. The gene calls are TRBV7-2 and TRBJ1-6; D perhaps matches TRBD1 (5 bases). V was cut by 3 bases and J by 7 bases, with 19 bases left in between. This CDR3 comprises 17 residues. CDR1 and CDR2 (germline): SGHTA, FQGNSA. CDR3 loop: CASSFGKGRERNSPLHF. The CDR3 nucleotides are TGTGCCAGCAGCTTTGGAAAGGGGCGCGAAAGGAATTCACCCCTCCACTTT.